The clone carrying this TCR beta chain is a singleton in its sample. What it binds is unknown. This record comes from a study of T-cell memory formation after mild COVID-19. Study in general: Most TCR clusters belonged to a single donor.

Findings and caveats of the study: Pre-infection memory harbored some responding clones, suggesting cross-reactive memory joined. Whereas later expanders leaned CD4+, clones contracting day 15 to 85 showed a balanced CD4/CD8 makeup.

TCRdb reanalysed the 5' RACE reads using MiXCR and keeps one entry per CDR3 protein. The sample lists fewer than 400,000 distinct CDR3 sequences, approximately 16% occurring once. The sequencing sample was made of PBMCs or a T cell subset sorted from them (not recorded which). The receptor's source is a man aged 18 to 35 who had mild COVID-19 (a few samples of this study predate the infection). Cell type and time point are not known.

Here the CDR3 reads CASSLEAGGDYGYTF. CDR3 sequence (DNA): TGCGCCAGCAGCTTGGAGGCAGGGGGCGACTATGGCTACACCTTC. V usage is TRBV5-1 and J usage is TRBJ1-2, with 8 bases that match TRBD1. This CDR3 contains 15 residues. Per the germline V gene, CDR1 is SGHRS and CDR2 is YFSETQ. V shed 0 bases, J shed 3 bases, and the junction held 4 bases outside the gene matches.